Given below is one TCR beta chain in context. Germline V gene lookup returns CDR1 MGHRA and CDR2 YSYEKL. Trimming took 3 bases from V and 4 from J; bases not matched to a gene: 0. The CDR3 runs 13 residues. Some clones are missing from TCRdb's copy, which holds only in-frame ones; the method was immunoSEQ multiplex PCR. The sample contains some 4,200 clones, around 91% of which appear only once. The sample comes from a study of tumor T cells in aggressive B-cell lymphoma. The sample comprised tumor tissue. The chain combines TRBV4-1 with TRBJ2-5; 9 bases are shared with TRBD1. This sequence was found in an adult with diffuse large B cell lymphoma. The CDR3 sequence is CASSQTGGETQYF. As DNA, the CDR3 is TGCGCCAGCAGCCAGACAGGGGGAGAGACCCAGTACTTC.